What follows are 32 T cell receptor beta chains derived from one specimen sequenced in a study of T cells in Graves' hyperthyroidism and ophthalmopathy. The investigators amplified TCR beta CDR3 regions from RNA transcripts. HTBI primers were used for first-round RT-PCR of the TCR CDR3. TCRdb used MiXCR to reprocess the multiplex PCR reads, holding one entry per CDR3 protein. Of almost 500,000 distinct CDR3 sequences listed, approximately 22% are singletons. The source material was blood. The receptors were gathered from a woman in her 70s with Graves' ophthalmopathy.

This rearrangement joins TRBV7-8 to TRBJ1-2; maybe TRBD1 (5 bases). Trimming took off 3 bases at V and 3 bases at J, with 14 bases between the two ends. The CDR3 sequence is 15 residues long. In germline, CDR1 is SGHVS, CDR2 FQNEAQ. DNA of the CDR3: TGTGCCAGCAGCTTGTTCGGGGGTAAAGACTATGGCTACACCTTC. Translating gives CASSLFGGKDYGYTF. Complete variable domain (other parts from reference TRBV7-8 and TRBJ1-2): GAGVSQSPRYKVAKRGQDVALRCDPISGHVSLFWYQQALGQGPEFLTYFQNEAQLDKSGLPSDRFFAERPEGSVSTLKIQRTQQEDSAVYLCASSLFGGKDYGYTFGSGTRLTVV.

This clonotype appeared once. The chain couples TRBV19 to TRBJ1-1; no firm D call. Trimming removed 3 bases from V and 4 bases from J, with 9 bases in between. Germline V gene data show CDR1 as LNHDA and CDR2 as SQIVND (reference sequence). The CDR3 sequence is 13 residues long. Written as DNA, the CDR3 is TGTGCCAGTAGTATCGGGCAGGCCACTGAAGCTTTCTTT. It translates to CASSIGQATEAFF.

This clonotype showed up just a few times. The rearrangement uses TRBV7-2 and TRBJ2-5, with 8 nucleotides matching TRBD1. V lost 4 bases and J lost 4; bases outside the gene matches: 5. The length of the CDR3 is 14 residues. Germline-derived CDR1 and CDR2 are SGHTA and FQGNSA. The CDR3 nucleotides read TGTGCCAGCAGCTACGGGACAGGACGAGAGACCCAGTACTTC. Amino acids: CASSYGTGRETQYF.

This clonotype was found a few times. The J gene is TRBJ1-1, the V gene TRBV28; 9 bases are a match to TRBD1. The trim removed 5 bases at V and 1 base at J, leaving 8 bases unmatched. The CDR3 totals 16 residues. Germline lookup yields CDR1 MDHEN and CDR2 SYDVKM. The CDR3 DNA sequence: TGTGCCAGCAGTCCCCACAGGGGGCGCGGGAACACTGAAGCTTTCTTT. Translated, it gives CASSPHRGRGNTEAFF.

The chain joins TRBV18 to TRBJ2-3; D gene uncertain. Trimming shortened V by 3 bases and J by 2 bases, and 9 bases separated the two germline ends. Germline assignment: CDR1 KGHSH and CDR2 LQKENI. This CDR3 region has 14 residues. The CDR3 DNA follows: TGTGCCAGCTCACCGGCAACACACACAGATACGCAGTATTTT. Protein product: CASSPATHTDTQYF.

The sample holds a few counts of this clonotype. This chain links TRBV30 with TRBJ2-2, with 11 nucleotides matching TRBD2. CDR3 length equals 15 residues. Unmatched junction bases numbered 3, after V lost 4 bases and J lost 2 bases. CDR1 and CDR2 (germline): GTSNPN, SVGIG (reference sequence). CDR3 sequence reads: CAWTGTSGNTGELFF. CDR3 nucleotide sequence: TGTGCCTGGACCGGGACTAGCGGTAACACCGGGGAGCTGTTTTTT. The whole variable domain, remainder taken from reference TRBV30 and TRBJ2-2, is SQTIHQWPATLVQPVGSPLSLECTVEGTSNPNLYWYRQAAGRGLQLLFYSVGIGQISSEVPQNLSASRPQDRQFILSSKKLLLSDSGFYLCAWTGTSGNTGELFFGEGSRLTVL.

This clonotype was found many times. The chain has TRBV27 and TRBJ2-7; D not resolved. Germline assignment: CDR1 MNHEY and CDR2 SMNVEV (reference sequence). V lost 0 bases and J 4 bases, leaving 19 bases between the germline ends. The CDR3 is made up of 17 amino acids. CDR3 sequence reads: CASSLSIRTGPVYEQYF. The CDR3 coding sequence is TGTGCCAGCAGTTTATCTATCAGGACCGGGCCTGTTTACGAGCAGTACTTC.

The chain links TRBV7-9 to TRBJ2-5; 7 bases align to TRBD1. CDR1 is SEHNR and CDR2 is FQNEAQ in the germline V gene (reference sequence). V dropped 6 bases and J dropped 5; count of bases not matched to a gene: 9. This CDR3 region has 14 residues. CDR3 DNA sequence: TGTGCCAGCAGTCGGACAGGTTTGTCGGAGACCCAGTACTTC. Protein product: CASSRTGLSETQYF.

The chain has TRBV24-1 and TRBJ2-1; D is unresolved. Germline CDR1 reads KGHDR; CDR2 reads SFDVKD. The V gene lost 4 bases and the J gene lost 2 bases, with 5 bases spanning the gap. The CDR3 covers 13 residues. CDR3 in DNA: TGTGCCACCAGTGACCCTACCTACAATGAGCAGTTCTTC. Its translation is CATSDPTYNEQFF.

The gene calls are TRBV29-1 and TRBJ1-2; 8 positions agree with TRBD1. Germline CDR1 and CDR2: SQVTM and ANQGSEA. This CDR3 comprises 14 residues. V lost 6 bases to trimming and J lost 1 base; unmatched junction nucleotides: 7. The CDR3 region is CSVVDRGSNYGYTF. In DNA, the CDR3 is TGCAGCGTCGTCGACAGGGGAAGTAACTATGGCTACACCTTC.

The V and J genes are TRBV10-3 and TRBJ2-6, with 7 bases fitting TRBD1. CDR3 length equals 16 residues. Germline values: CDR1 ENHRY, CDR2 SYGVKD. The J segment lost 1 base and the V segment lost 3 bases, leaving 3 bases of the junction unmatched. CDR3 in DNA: TGTGCCATCAGTGAACTACAGGGGTCTGGGGCCAACGTCCTGACTTTC. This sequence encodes CAISELQGSGANVLTF.

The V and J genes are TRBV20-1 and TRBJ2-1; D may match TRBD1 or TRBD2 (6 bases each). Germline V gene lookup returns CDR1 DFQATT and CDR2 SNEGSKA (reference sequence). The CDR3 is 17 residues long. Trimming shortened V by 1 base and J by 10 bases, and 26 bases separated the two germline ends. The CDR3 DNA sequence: TGCAGTGCTAGAGGAGAGTGGAGGGGGGCCTCCCCCTGGGAGCAGTTCTTC. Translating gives CSARGEWRGASPWEQFF.

The CDR3 is CASSLGPRSNSPLHF. DNA for the CDR3: TGTGCCAGCAGCTTAGGTCCCAGGAGTAATTCACCCCTCCACTTT. The chain joins TRBV7-6 to TRBJ1-6; no firm D call. V was cut by 1 base and J by 6 bases, with 10 bases left in between. This CDR3 region has 15 residues. Germline-derived CDR1 and CDR2 are SGHVS and FNYEAQ.

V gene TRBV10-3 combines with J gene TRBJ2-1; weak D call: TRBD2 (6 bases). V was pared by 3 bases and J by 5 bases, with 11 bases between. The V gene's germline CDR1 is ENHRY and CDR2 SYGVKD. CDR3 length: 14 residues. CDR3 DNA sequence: TGTGCCATCAGTGACAGCGGGCATAACAATGAGCAGTTCTTC. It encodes CAISDSGHNNEQFF.

CDR3 nucleotides: TGCAGCGTTCGTAGACCCCAGGGGCGCGGGGTAAATGAGCAGTTCTTC. It yields the protein CSVRRPQGRGVNEQFF. The rearrangement links TRBV29-1 to TRBJ2-1; possibly TRBD1 or TRBD2 for D (6 bases each). The CDR3 totals 16 residues. Germline CDR1 and CDR2: SQVTM and ANQGSEA. V was clipped by 5 bases and J by 7 bases, with 24 bases between them.

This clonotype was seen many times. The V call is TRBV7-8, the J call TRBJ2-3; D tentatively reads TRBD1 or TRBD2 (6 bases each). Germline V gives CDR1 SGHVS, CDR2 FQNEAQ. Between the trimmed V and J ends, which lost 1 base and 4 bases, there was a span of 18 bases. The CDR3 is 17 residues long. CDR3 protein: CASSLGIPGAKADTQYF. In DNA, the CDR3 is TGTGCCAGCAGCTTAGGGATACCGGGGGCGAAGGCAGATACGCAGTATTTT. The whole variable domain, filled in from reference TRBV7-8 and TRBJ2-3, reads GAGVSQSPRYKVAKRGQDVALRCDPISGHVSLFWYQQALGQGPEFLTYFQNEAQLDKSGLPSDRFFAERPEGSVSTLKIQRTQQEDSAVYLCASSLGIPGAKADTQYFGPGTRLTVL.

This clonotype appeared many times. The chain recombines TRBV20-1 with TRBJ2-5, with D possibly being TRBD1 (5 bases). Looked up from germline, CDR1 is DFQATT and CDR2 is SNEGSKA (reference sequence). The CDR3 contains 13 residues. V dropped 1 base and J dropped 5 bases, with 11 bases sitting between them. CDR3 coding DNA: TGCAGTGCTAGAGTTCCAGGGCGGGAGACCCAGTACTTC. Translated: CSARVPGRETQYF.

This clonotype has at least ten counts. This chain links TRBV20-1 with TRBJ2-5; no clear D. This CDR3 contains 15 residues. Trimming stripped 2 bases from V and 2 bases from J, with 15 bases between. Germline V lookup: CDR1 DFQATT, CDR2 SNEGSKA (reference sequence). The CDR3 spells CSARKVGQVQETQYF. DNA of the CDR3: TGCAGTGCTAGAAAGGTGGGCCAGGTACAAGAGACCCAGTACTTC.

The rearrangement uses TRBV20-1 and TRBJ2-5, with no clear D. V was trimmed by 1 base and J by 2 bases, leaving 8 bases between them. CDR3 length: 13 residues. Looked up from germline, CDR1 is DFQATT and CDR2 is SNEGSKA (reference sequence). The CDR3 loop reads CSARGPSQETQYF. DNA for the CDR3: TGCAGTGCTAGAGGCCCCTCGCAAGAGACCCAGTACTTC.

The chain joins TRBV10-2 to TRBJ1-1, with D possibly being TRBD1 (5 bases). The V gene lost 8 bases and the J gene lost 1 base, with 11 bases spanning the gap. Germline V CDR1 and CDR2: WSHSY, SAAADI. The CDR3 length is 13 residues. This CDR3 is CASSDIRNTEAFF. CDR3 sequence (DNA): TGCGCCAGCTCGGACATTAGGAACACTGAAGCTTTCTTT.

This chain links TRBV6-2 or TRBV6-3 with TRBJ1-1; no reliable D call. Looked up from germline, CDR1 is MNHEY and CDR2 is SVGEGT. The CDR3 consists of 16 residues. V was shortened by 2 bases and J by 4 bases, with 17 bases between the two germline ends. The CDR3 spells CASSYAHVGAFTEAFF. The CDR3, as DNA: TGTGCCAGCAGTTACGCCCACGTGGGCGCATTCACTGAAGCTTTCTTT.

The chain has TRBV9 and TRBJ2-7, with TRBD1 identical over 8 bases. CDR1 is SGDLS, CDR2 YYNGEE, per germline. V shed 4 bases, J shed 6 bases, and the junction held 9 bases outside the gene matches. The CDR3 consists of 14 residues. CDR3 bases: TGTGCCAGCAGCCCCTCGGACAGGGTAAGCGAGCAGTACTTC. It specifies CASSPSDRVSEQYF.

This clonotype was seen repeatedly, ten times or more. The chain's CDR3 is CASSTSRTQYF. CDR3 coding DNA: TGTGCCAGCAGCACATCCAGGACCCAGTACTTC. The gene calls are TRBV12-3 or TRBV12-4 and TRBJ2-5, with D hard to call. CDR3 length: 11 amino acids. V was trimmed by 6 bases and J by 7 bases, leaving 9 bases between them.

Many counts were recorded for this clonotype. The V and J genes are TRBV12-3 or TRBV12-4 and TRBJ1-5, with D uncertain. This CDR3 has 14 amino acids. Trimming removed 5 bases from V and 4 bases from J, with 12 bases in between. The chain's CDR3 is CASSPTGYNQPQHF. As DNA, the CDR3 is TGTGCCAGCAGTCCGACGGGATATAATCAGCCCCAGCATTTT.

DNA for the CDR3: TGTGCCAGCAGCATAACCGGGGGGTCCTACGAGCAGTACTTC. Translation gives CASSITGGSYEQYF. This chain joins TRBV5-6 and TRBJ2-7, with 7 bases that match TRBD2. J lost 1 base, V lost 4 bases, and 5 bases had no gene match. Germline V gives CDR1 SGHDT, CDR2 YYEEEE. This CDR3 contains 14 residues.

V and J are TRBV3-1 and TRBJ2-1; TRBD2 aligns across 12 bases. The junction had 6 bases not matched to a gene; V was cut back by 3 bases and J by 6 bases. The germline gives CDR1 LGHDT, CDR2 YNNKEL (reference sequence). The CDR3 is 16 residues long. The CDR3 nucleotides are TGTGCCAGCAGCCAGGGGACTAGCGGGTTCTTCAATGAGCAGTTCTTC. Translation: CASSQGTSGFFNEQFF.

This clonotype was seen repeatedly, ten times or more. The CDR3 bases are TGTGCCAGCAGCAAAGGGGAGGTCACGCAGTATTTT. Translation gives CASSKGEVTQYF. The chain is built from TRBV7-9 and TRBJ2-3; a weak D match, TRBD2 (6 bases). The CDR3 has 12 amino acids. V lost 5 bases, J lost 9 bases, and 12 bases lay in between. Per the germline V gene, CDR1 is SEHNR and CDR2 is FQNEAQ (reference sequence).

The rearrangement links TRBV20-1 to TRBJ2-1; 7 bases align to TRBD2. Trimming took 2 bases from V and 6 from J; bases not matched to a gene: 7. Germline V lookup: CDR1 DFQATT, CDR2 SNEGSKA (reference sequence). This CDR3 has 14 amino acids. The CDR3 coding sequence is TGCAGTGCTAGACACGGGACTACGATCAATGAGCAGTTCTTC. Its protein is CSARHGTTINEQFF.

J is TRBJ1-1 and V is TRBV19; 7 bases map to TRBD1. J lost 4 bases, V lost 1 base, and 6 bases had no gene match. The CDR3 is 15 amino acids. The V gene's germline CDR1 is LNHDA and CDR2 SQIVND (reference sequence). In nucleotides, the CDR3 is TGTGCCAGTAGTATAGCGACGACAGGGAGCACTGAAGCTTTCTTT. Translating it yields CASSIATTGSTEAFF.

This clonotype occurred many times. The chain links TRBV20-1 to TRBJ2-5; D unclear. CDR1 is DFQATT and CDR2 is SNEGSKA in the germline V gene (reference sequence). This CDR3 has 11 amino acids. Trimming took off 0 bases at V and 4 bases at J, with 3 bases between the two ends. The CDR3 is CSARDGETQYF. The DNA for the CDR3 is TGCAGTGCTAGAGATGGAGAGACCCAGTACTTC.

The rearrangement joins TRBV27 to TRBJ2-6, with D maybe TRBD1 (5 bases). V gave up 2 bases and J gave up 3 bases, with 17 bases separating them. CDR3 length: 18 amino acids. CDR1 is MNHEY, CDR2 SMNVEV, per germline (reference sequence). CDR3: CASSLINLLRDGANVLTF. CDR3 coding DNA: TGTGCCAGCAGTTTAATAAATTTGCTCAGGGATGGGGCCAACGTCCTGACTTTC.

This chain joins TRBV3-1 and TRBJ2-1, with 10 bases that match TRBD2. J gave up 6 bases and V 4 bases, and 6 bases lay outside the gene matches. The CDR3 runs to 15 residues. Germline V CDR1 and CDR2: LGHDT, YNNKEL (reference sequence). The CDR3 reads CASSPPSGSFNEQFF. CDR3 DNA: TGTGCCAGCAGCCCTCCTAGCGGGAGTTTCAATGAGCAGTTCTTC.